A selection of T cell receptor beta chains follows, all from one sample in a study of blood T cell repertoires in COVID-19. Sequenced by immunoSEQ multiplex PCR; TCRdb stores in-frame clones only, minus some. Among under 200,000 clones listed, less than 90% were seen once. The sequenced sample consisted of peripheral blood. The receptors shown here come from an older man with active or convalescent COVID-19. Each CDR3 is given with its conserved first and last residue. The D gene is left open where the match is weak. Not all rows give a size; the values are once, few, many and, for expanded clones, a class.

>NA|TRBJ1-1|TRBV19|NA
CASSKPRAGDTEAFF
TGTGCCAGTAGCAAACCAAGGGCCGGGGACACTGAAGCTTTCTTT
>TRBD2|TRBJ2-7|TRBV18|few
CASKVTGGSHEQYF
TGTGCCAGCAAGGTTACGGGAGGCAGCCACGAGCAGTACTTC
>NA|TRBJ2-3|TRBV29-1|NA
CSVGASSTDTQYF
TGCAGCGTTGGAGCGTCTAGCACAGATACGCAGTATTTT
>NA|TRBJ2-7|TRBV11-3|NA
CASQTSRAGVGSGTIYEQYF
TGTGCCAGCCAGACCTCCAGGGCAGGGGTGGGAAGCGGGACAATCTACGAGCAGTACTTC
>NA|TRBJ2-2|TRBV19|NA
CASRDAGRTGELFF
TGTGCCAGTAGAGACGCAGGGCGAACCGGGGAGCTGTTTTTT
>TRBD1|TRBJ1-2|TRBV20-1|NA
CSASRGRGRSGYTF
TGCAGTGCTAGTCGAGGCAGGGGGCGAAGTGGCTACACCTTC
>NA|TRBJ1-2|TRBV28|NA
CASSLQGHYGYTF
TGTGCCAGCAGTTTACAGGGGCACTATGGCTACACCTTC
>NA|TRBJ2-3|TRBV11-2|NA
CASSLDGHNTDTQYF
TGTGCCAGCAGCTTAGATGGACACAACACAGATACGCAGTATTTT
>NA|TRBJ1-2|TRBV5-4|NA
CASSLVGRRTGGYTF
TGTGCCAGCAGCTTGGTTGGGCGGAGGACGGGAGGCTACACCTTC
>NA|TRBJ2-6|TRBV28|NA
CASRLPLGQRISGANVLTF
TGTGCCAGCAGACTGCCCCTCGGACAGAGAATCTCTGGGGCCAACGTCCTGACTTTC
>TRBD2|TRBJ2-5|TRBV3-1/TRBV3-2|NA
CASSLTSVETQYF
TGTGCCAGCAGCCTGACTAGCGTTGAGACCCAGTACTTC
>TRBD1|TRBJ1-5|TRBV6-1|NA
CASSEVFSGGAGQPQHF
TGTGCCAGCAGTGAAGTCTTTTCAGGGGGCGCCGGTCAGCCCCAGCATTTT
>TRBD1|TRBJ1-1|TRBV14|NA
CASSHVTGSFREAFF
TGTGCCAGCAGCCATGTGACAGGGTCCTTTCGGGAAGCTTTCTTT
>NA|TRBJ1-2|TRBV15|NA
CATSRGGFGGYTF
TGTGCCACCAGCAGAGGGGGCTTCGGTGGCTACACCTTC
>TRBD1|TRBJ2-7|TRBV7-9|few
CASSPRTGEGSYEQYF
TGTGCCAGCAGCCCTCGGACAGGGGAGGGGTCCTACGAGCAGTACTTC
>NA|TRBJ2-5|TRBV21-1|NA
CASSKWAWTIKTQYF
TGTGCCAGCAGCAAATGGGCTTGGACTATTAAGACCCAGTACTTC
>TRBD1|TRBJ1-2|TRBV4-1|NA
CASSPTPTGDYGYTF
TGCGCCAGCAGCCCTACACCGACAGGGGACTATGGCTACACCTTC
>TRBD2|TRBJ2-2|TRBV3-1/TRBV3-2|NA
CASSPSGRLYTGELFF
TGTGCCAGCAGCCCTAGCGGGAGATTATACACCGGGGAGCTGTTTTTT
>TRBD1|TRBJ2-7|TRBV24-1|NA
CATSDPTGPSYEQYF
TGTGCCACCAGTGACCCGACAGGGCCCTCCTACGAGCAGTACTTC
>NA|TRBJ1-1|TRBV6-1|once
CASSEAWGGNTEAFF
TGTGCCAGCAGTGAAGCGTGGGGGGGGAACACTGAAGCTTTCTTT
>TRBD2|TRBJ2-7|TRBV19|NA
CASGREGSSYEQYF
TGTGCCAGTGGCCGGGAGGGGTCCTCCTACGAGCAGTACTTC
>NA|TRBJ2-1|TRBV11-3|NA
CASSLPGHQYEQFF
TGTGCCAGCAGCTTACCGGGACATCAATATGAGCAGTTCTTC
>TRBD1|TRBJ1-5|TRBV30|NA
CAWSFGQGYNQPQHF
TGTGCCTGGAGTTTCGGACAGGGCTACAATCAGCCCCAGCATTTT
>TRBD1|TRBJ2-7|TRBV29-1|NA
CSGRRDRNSYEQYF
TGCAGCGGTCGCCGGGACAGGAACTCCTACGAGCAGTACTTC
>NA|TRBJ1-1|TRBV4-3|NA
CASSQQKGGGAEAFF
TGCGCCAGCAGCCAACAAAAAGGGGGAGGGGCTGAAGCTTTCTTT
>TRBD2|TRBJ2-7|TRBV6-2/TRBV6-3|NA
CASSFHSGSSYEQYF
TGTGCCAGCAGTTTTCATAGCGGGAGCTCCTACGAGCAGTACTTC
>NA|TRBJ1-2|TRBV3-1/TRBV3-2|NA
CASSQLDSGYTF
TGTGCCAGCAGCCAATTAGATAGTGGCTACACCTTC
>TRBD2|TRBJ2-3|TRBV24-1|NA
CATSDLSAGGRKADTQYF
TGTGCCACCAGTGATTTGAGTGCGGGGGGCCGGAAGGCGGATACGCAGTATTTT
>TRBD1|TRBJ2-3|TRBV19|once
CASSRQGAYTDTQYF
TGTGCCAGTAGTAGACAGGGGGCATACACAGATACGCAGTATTTT
>NA|TRBJ1-1|TRBV9|NA
CASSVDTLNPEAFF
TGTGCCAGCAGCGTAGACACCCTTAACCCTGAAGCTTTCTTT
>NA|TRBJ1-5|TRBV15|once
CATSREQRGVLAGSNQPQHF
TGTGCCACCAGCAGAGAACAACGCGGAGTACTAGCGGGTAGCAATCAGCCCCAGCATTTT
>TRBD2|TRBJ2-1|TRBV28|few
CASSPRRLRGGLLNEQFF
TGTGCCAGCAGTCCCCGTCGATTACGCGGGGGGTTACTCAATGAGCAGTTCTTC
>NA|TRBJ2-7|TRBV5-4|once
CASSLEGIMSYEQYF
TGTGCCAGCAGCTTGGAGGGGATAATGTCCTACGAGCAGTACTTC
>NA|TRBJ1-1|TRBV2|NA
CASRDRTGNTEAFF
TGTGCCAGCAGGGACAGAACAGGGAACACTGAAGCTTTCTTT
>NA|TRBJ2-3|TRBV29-1|NA
CSVAPSTDTQYF
TGCAGCGTTGCTCCCAGCACAGATACGCAGTATTTT
>NA|TRBJ2-5|TRBV27|NA
CASSLLTPGETQYF
TGCGCCAGCAGTTTACTTACCCCCGGGGAGACCCAGTACTTC
>TRBD1|TRBJ1-4|TRBV28|NA
CASSGGLDRGRREKLFF
TGTGCCAGCTCCGGGGGTCTGGACAGGGGGCGTCGTGAAAAACTGTTTTTT
>TRBD1|TRBJ2-7|TRBV6-5|NA
CASSRGTGYYEQYF
TGTGCCAGCAGCCGCGGGACAGGGTACTACGAGCAGTACTTC
>NA|TRBJ1-1|TRBV28|NA
CASSPLWGRGEAFF
TGTGCCAGCAGTCCCCTATGGGGTAGGGGTGAAGCTTTCTTT
>TRBD1|TRBJ2-5|TRBV5-1|NA
CASSSGQGGGETQYF
TGCGCCAGCAGCTCCGGACAGGGTGGAGGAGAGACCCAGTACTTC
>NA|TRBJ2-2|TRBV10-1|NA
CASRWGDDTGELFF
TGCGCCAGCAGGTGGGGAGACGACACCGGGGAGCTGTTTTTT
>NA|TRBJ1-3|TRBV5-4|NA
CASSFQGSGNTIYF
TGTGCCAGCAGCTTCCAGGGCTCGGGAAACACCATATATTTT
>NA|TRBJ1-5|TRBV18|NA
CASSLHSISSGNQPQHF
TGTGCCAGCTCGCTACACAGTATCAGCTCGGGGAATCAGCCCCAGCATTTT
>NA|TRBJ2-3|TRBV5-6|NA
CASSSRAEGVGVGTQYF
TGTGCCAGCAGCTCCCGAGCAGAGGGAGTCGGCGTAGGTACGCAGTATTTT
>NA|TRBJ2-7|TRBV21-1|NA
CASRPKGQSRLEQYF
TGTGCCAGCAGACCTAAGGGACAGTCTCGACTCGAGCAGTACTTC
>NA|TRBJ1-2|TRBV9|NA
CASSVGDSSYGYTF
TGTGCCAGCAGCGTAGGAGACAGCAGCTATGGCTACACCTTC
>TRBD1|TRBJ2-3|TRBV18|NA
CASSPVGGYTDTQYF
TGTGCCAGCTCACCGGTAGGGGGCTACACAGATACGCAGTATTTT
>TRBD1|TRBJ2-4|TRBV30|NA
CAWSAQGARGSNIQYF
TGTGCCTGGAGTGCACAGGGGGCTCGGGGTAGCAACATTCAGTACTTC
>NA|TRBJ1-1|TRBV30|NA
CAWSVSLRNTEAFF
TGTGCCTGGAGTGTATCTCTTAGGAACACTGAAGCTTTCTTT
>TRBD2|TRBJ2-7|TRBV11-2|NA
CASRPTSGREQYF
TGTGCCAGCAGACCTACTAGCGGGAGGGAGCAGTACTTC
>NA|TRBJ1-5|TRBV6-2/TRBV6-3|NA
CASSRSNQPQHF
TGTGCCAGCAGTCGGAGCAATCAGCCCCAGCATTTT
>NA|TRBJ2-2|TRBV6-5|few
CASRVAGELFF
TGTGCCAGTCGGGTGGCTGGGGAGCTGTTTTTT
>NA|TRBJ2-7|TRBV7-6|NA
CASSLGASLGGEQYF
TGTGCCAGCAGCTTGGGAGCCTCTTTGGGGGGTGAGCAGTACTTC
>TRBD1|TRBJ2-2|TRBV4-3|NA
CASSLQQGAGELFF
TGCGCCAGCAGCCTTCAGCAGGGGGCCGGGGAGCTGTTTTTT